This T cell receptor beta chain was captured by sequencing in a study of T cell clonality in common variable immunodeficiency. General study points: CVID subjects shared fewer TCRbeta clones than healthy controls did.

Some clones are missing from TCRdb's copy, which holds only in-frame ones; the method was immunoSEQ multiplex PCR. The specimen has tens of thousands of clones, none found just once. This clone was seen repeatedly, ten times or more. Antigen unknown. The sequenced fragment ends 3 residues before the CDR3 boundary, so the rest is inferred from the germline J gene. Losses at the gene ends were 2 bases for V and 4 bases for J; bases not matched to a gene: 3. Looked up from germline, CDR1 is MDHEN and CDR2 is SYDVKM. The CDR3 loop spans 15 amino acids. The sequencing input was peripheral blood mononuclear cells. The J gene is TRBJ2-5, the V gene TRBV28; 11 bases line up with TRBD2. The TCR sequence derives from a person between 18 and 69 years old in good health. The DNA read from the CDR3 is TGTGCCAGCAGTTTACCCGGGACTAGCGGAGAGACC. Its translation is CASSLPGTSGET. The whole CDR3 protein is CASSLPGTSGETQYF. Complete variable domain (other parts from reference TRBV28 and TRBJ2-5): DVKVTQSSRYLVKRTGEKVFLECVQDMDHENMFWYRQDPGLGLRLIYFSYDVKMKEKGDIPEGYSVSREKKERFSLILESASTNQTSMYLCASSLPGTSGETQYFGPGTRLLVL.